The rows below give T cell receptor beta chains drawn from one sample of a study of control samples from healthy donors and cancer patients. Profiled with immunoSEQ multiplex PCR; TCRdb holds only in-frame clones, not every one. The profile shows approximately 150,000 clones, roughly 90% of them singletons. Sequences were obtained from blood. The receptors were sampled from a man aged 30-40 years in good health. Both conserved end residues are part of each CDR3. The D gene is left open where the match is weak. The size of a clone is reported for some rows only, either as once, few or many, or as a class for expanded clones.

V	D	J	size	DNA	CDR3
TRBV5-1	-	TRBJ2-7	-	TGCGCCAGCAGCTTGGTAGGGTACGAGCAGTACTTC	CASSLVGYEQYF
TRBV6-5	-	TRBJ1-1	-	TGTGCCAGCAGTTACGGGATGGAATGGACTGAAGCTTTCTTT	CASSYGMEWTEAFF
TRBV24-1	TRBD1	TRBJ1-5	few	TGTGCCACCAGTGATTCGCGGGCCAGGGGGAGCAATCAGCCCCAGCATTTT	CATSDSRARGSNQPQHF
TRBV7-3	TRBD2	TRBJ2-5	-	TGTGCCAGCAGCTTCGGACTAGCGGGAGTCCAAGAGACCCAGTACTTC	CASSFGLAGVQETQYF
TRBV18	TRBD2	TRBJ2-5	-	TGTGCCAGCTCACCAATGGGAGGGGAGACCCAGTACTTC	CASSPMGGETQYF
TRBV6-2/TRBV6-3	TRBD2	TRBJ2-3	-	TGTGCCAGCAGCGAGACTAGCGGGGGGGCAGATACGCAGTATTTT	CASSETSGGADTQYF
TRBV29-1	-	TRBJ1-2	few	TGCAGCGTCCGTAATGACATGGGAAGCTATGGCTACACCTTC	CSVRNDMGSYGYTF
TRBV6-6	-	TRBJ1-2	-	TGTGCCAGCAGTCGAGGGGAACCCTCTTCTAACTATGGCTACACCTTC	CASSRGEPSSNYGYTF
TRBV27	-	TRBJ2-3	-	TGTGCCAGCAGTTTTGGGGGGGCGGCAGATACGCAGTATTTT	CASSFGGAADTQYF
TRBV19	-	TRBJ1-1	-	TGTGCCAGTAGTTCCCGGTACTTCACTGAAGCTTTCTTT	CASSSRYFTEAFF
TRBV2	-	TRBJ2-7	once	TGTGCCAGCAGTGAAAGTCCGGTCCGAGGTGGTGAGCAGTACTTC	CASSESPVRGGEQYF
TRBV12-3/TRBV12-4	-	TRBJ2-7	-	TGTGCCAGCAGTTCCTCCTACGAGCAGTACTTC	CASSSSYEQYF
TRBV11-2	TRBD2	TRBJ2-7	few	TGTGCCAGCAGCCCCCCTAGCGGGAGGGAACACGAGCAGTACTTC	CASSPPSGREHEQYF
TRBV6-1	-	TRBJ2-7	-	TGTGCCAGCAGTGAAGGCTCCTGGCAGACCTACGAGCAGTACTTC	CASSEGSWQTYEQYF
TRBV29-1	-	TRBJ1-1	-	TGCAGCGCAGCTCCCCCGGACAGATTAAGTAACACTGAAGCTTTCTTT	CSAAPPDRLSNTEAFF
TRBV19	-	TRBJ2-5	-	TGTGCCAGTAGCCGGTTGGGCGGACTTTCCCCGGAGACCCAGTACTTC	CASSRLGGLSPETQYF
TRBV11-3	-	TRBJ1-1	-	TGTGCCAGCAGCTTAGAATGGACACTAAACACTGAAGCTTTCTTT	CASSLEWTLNTEAFF
TRBV10-3	TRBD1	TRBJ1-2	-	TGTGCCATCACATCGGGACAGGGCTTTCAAGGCTACACCTTC	CAITSGQGFQGYTF
TRBV4-1	-	TRBJ2-3	-	TGCGCCAGCAGCCATGATACTAGCACAGATACGCAGTATTTT	CASSHDTSTDTQYF
TRBV18	-	TRBJ2-7	-	TGTGCCAGCTCACTTGAAACGTACTACGAGCAGTACTTC	CASSLETYYEQYF
TRBV6-5	-	TRBJ1-1	-	TGTGCCAGCATGGAAGGGAATTGGGGTACTGAAGCTTTCTTT	CASMEGNWGTEAFF
TRBV6-1	-	TRBJ2-7	-	TGTGCCAGCAGTGAGGAGCCAGGGTCTTACGAGCAGTACTTC	CASSEEPGSYEQYF
TRBV9	-	TRBJ2-5	-	TGTGCCAGCAGCTATACAGGCAACCAAGAGACCCAGTACTTC	CASSYTGNQETQYF
TRBV7-3	TRBD1	TRBJ2-6	-	TGTGCCAGCAGCACATCCGGGACAGGGCACGGGGCCAACGTCCTGACTTTC	CASSTSGTGHGANVLTF
TRBV7-9	-	TRBJ1-4	-	TGTGCCAGCAGCTTAGTGCGGGTTACTAATGAAAAACTGTTTTTT	CASSLVRVTNEKLFF
TRBV29-1	TRBD2	TRBJ2-7	few	TGCAGCGCGACACTAGCGGGACGGGACGAGCAGTACTTC	CSATLAGRDEQYF
TRBV4-3	-	TRBJ1-3	-	TGCGCCAGCAGCCAAGTAGGTTCTTCTGGTTACACCATATATTTT	CASSQVGSSGYTIYF
TRBV5-6	TRBD2	TRBJ2-3	-	TGTGCCAGCAGCCCCGTGACTAGCACTAGCACAGATACGCAGTATTTT	CASSPVTSTSTDTQYF
TRBV19	-	TRBJ1-2	-	TGTGCCAGTAGTATAGCAGGGGAGATCGGTGGCTACACCTTC	CASSIAGEIGGYTF
TRBV4-3	TRBD2	TRBJ2-1	-	TGCGCCAGCAGCCAAGATACTAGCGGGAGCGATGAGCAGTTCTTC	CASSQDTSGSDEQFF
TRBV24-1	-	TRBJ1-5	-	TGTGCCACCAGTGATTTCCACCCCCCGGGACCGAACAATCAGCCCCAGCATTTT	CATSDFHPPGPNNQPQHF
TRBV6-5	-	TRBJ1-2	-	TGTGCCAGCAGTTACGGGTCGGGGGGCTTTTATGGCTACACCTTC	CASSYGSGGFYGYTF
TRBV25-1	TRBD2	TRBJ2-2	-	TGTGCCAGCAGTGAAGGGGGGGGAGCGAGAGGGGAGCTGTTTTTT	CASSEGGGARGELFF
TRBV18	TRBD2	TRBJ2-7	once	TGTGCCAGCTCACCACTAGCGGGAGGTACCTACGAGCAGTACTTC	CASSPLAGGTYEQYF
TRBV19	-	TRBJ1-6	-	TGTGCCAGTAGTATAGAAGTTGCTGCCTATAATTCACCCCTCCACTTT	CASSIEVAAYNSPLHF
TRBV5-6	TRBD2	TRBJ2-1	-	TGTGCCAGCAGCTCAATGACTAGCGGGAGCAATGAGCAGTTCTTC	CASSSMTSGSNEQFF
TRBV30	-	TRBJ1-5	-	TGTGCCTGGAGTGAGCAGGGAGATCAGCCCCAGCATTTT	CAWSEQGDQPQHF
TRBV5-6	TRBD1	TRBJ2-5	-	TGTGCCAGCAGCGACAAGGGACAGGGGGCCGAGACCCAGTACTTC	CASSDKGQGAETQYF
TRBV6-1	-	TRBJ2-1	-	TGTGCCAGCATTATCTATCGGGGGCCCCACAATGAGCAGTTCTTC	CASIIYRGPHNEQFF
TRBV3-1/TRBV3-2	-	TRBJ2-1	-	TGTGCCAGCAGCCCCCACCGGACAGATAGCTCCTACAATGAGCAGTTCTTC	CASSPHRTDSSYNEQFF
TRBV5-1	TRBD1	TRBJ1-1	-	TGCGCCAGCAGCTTGAAGGGCAGGGGGACTGAAGCTTTCTTT	CASSLKGRGTEAFF
TRBV19	TRBD2	TRBJ2-7	-	TGTGCCAGTAGTATCGGACTAGCGGGATACCACGAGCAGTACTTC	CASSIGLAGYHEQYF
TRBV7-2	TRBD2	TRBJ2-1	-	TGTGCCAGCAGCCCATTGTCGCTAGCGGGTGGTGAGCAGTTCTTC	CASSPLSLAGGEQFF
TRBV7-8	-	TRBJ1-2	-	TGTGCCAGCAGCTTATATCAGGAGGGCTACACCTTC	CASSLYQEGYTF
TRBV24-1	-	TRBJ2-2	-	TGTGCCACCAGGTCAGCGGACAGTCTCACCGGGGAGCTGTTTTTT	CATRSADSLTGELFF
TRBV19	-	TRBJ2-2	once	TGTGCCAGTAGTATAGGGGGACATAATACCGGGGAGCTGTTTTTT	CASSIGGHNTGELFF
TRBV4-2	-	TRBJ2-3	once	TGTGCCAGCAGCCAAGATCAGGGGACAGATACGCAGTATTTT	CASSQDQGTDTQYF
TRBV6-5	-	TRBJ1-6	-	TGTGCCAGCAGTTACTCAGGGGACGATAATTCACCCCTCCACTTT	CASSYSGDDNSPLHF
TRBV27	-	TRBJ2-1	-	TGTGCCGGTCTGGGACTGTATTACTCCTACAATGAGCAGTTCTTC	CAGLGLYYSYNEQFF
TRBV4-3	-	TRBJ2-2	once	TGCGCCAGCAGCCAAGGTGCAGGGGCCTGGAGGGAGCTGTTTTTT	CASSQGAGAWRELFF
TRBV27	TRBD2	TRBJ2-3	-	TGTGCCAGCAGTTGGCGGGGGACCACAGATACGCAGTATTTT	CASSWRGTTDTQYF
TRBV6-5	-	TRBJ1-3	-	TGTGCCAGCATAGTCCAGAGCTCTGGAAACACCATATATTTT	CASIVQSSGNTIYF
TRBV6-4	TRBD1	TRBJ2-1	-	TGTGCCAGCAGCCTCTCCCGGACAGGGGCCTACAATGAGCAGTTCTTC	CASSLSRTGAYNEQFF
TRBV10-3	-	TRBJ2-3	-	TGTGCCATCAGTGAATCAGATACGCAGTATTTT	CAISESDTQYF
TRBV7-9	-	TRBJ2-2	-	TGTGCCAGCAGCTACCGGGAGAACACCGGGGAGCTGTTTTTT	CASSYRENTGELFF
TRBV24-1	-	TRBJ2-1	-	TGTGCCACCAGTGAAAACCGCAATGAGCAGTTCTTC	CATSENRNEQFF
TRBV9	TRBD1	TRBJ1-6	-	TGTGCCAGCAGCCCCAACAGGGGGCCTGGTTCACCCCTCCACTTT	CASSPNRGPGSPLHF
TRBV20-1	-	TRBJ2-7	-	TGCAGTGCTAGTCCCACCGGGGACCCCTACGAGCAGTACTTC	CSASPTGDPYEQYF
TRBV30	TRBD1	TRBJ1-2	-	TGTGCCTGGAGGACACAGGGACAGGGGGCCGGCTACACCTTC	CAWRTQGQGAGYTF
TRBV18	TRBD1	TRBJ1-2	-	TGTGCCAGCTCACCAGGCGGGACAGGGGGCCGGGGCTACACCTTC	CASSPGGTGGRGYTF